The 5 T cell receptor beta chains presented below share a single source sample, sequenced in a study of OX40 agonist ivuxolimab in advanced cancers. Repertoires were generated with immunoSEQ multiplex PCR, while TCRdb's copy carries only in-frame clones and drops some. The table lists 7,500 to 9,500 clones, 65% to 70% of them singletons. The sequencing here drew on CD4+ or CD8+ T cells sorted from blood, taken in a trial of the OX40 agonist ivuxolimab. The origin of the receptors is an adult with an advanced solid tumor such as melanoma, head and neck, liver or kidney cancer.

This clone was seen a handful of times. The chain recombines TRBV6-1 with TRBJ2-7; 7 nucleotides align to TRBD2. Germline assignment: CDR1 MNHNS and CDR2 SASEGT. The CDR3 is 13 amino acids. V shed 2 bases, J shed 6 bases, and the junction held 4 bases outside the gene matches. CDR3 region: CASSEKGEGEQYF. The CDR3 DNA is TGTGCCAGCAGTGAAAAAGGGGAGGGCGAGCAGTACTTC.

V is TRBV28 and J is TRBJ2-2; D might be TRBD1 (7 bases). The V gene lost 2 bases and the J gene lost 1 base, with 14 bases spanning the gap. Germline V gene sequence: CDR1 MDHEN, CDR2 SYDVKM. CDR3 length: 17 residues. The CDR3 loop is CASSLRAGGLNTGELFF. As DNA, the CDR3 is TGTGCCAGCAGTTTAAGGGCAGGGGGACTGAACACCGGGGAGCTGTTTTTT.

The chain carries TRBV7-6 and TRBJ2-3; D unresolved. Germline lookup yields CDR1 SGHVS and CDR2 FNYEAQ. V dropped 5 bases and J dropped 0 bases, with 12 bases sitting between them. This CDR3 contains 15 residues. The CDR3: CASSPPTGSTDTQYF. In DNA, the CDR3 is TGTGCCAGCAGCCCGCCGACTGGGAGCACAGATACGCAGTATTTT. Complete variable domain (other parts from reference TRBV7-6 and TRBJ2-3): GAGVSQSPRYKVTKRGQDVALRCDPISGHVSLYWYRQALGQGPEFLTYFNYEAQQDKSGLPNDRFSAERPEGSISTLTIQRTEQRDSAMYRCASSPPTGSTDTQYFGPGTRLTVL.

In DNA form, the CDR3 reads TGTGCCAGCAGCTTATGGGGCTTGAATGAGCAGTTCTTC. Residues: CASSLWGLNEQFF. The chain recombines TRBV7-8 with TRBJ2-1; a possible D gene is TRBD1 (5 bases). Germline V lookup: CDR1 SGHVS, CDR2 FQNEAQ. The CDR3 sequence is 13 residues long. Trimming shortened V by 2 bases and J by 7 bases, and 9 bases separated the two germline ends.

DNA for the CDR3: TGTGCCAGCAGCTTAGCGCCAGGGGGCTTGAATGAGCAGTTCTTC. This translates into CASSLAPGGLNEQFF. The V call is TRBV7-6, the J call TRBJ2-1; 8 bases are shared with TRBD1. V dropped 0 bases and J dropped 7; count of bases not matched to a gene: 5. The CDR3 length is 15 residues. Looked up from germline, CDR1 is SGHVS and CDR2 is FNYEAQ.